Each of the 6 T cell receptor beta chains below was sequenced from the same sample in a study of shared clonotypes between healthy human individuals. The method was immunoSEQ multiplex PCR; TCRdb's version includes in-frame clones alone and lacks a portion of them. The repertoire has about 2.4 million clones, around nine tenths of them found once; the top ten carry 0.13% to 0.15%. The material sequenced was naive CD4+ T cells sorted from blood. Subset meaning: CD45RA+ positively selected. These receptors were obtained from a man younger than 35 in good health.

For this clone: The junction and the germline gene differ at one end; a read error may be behind it. The chain recombines TRBV2 with TRBJ2-2, with TRBD1 matching over 7 bases. Germline V gene sequence: CDR1 SNHLY, CDR2 FYNNEI. CDR3 size: 15 residues. CDR3 in amino acids: CASSEAGGDTEELFF. The CDR3 nucleotides read TGTGCCAGCAGTGAAGCAGGGGGCGACACCGAGGAGCTGTTTTTT.

This chain uses TRBV5-5 with TRBJ2-4; the D is unclear. CDR3 length: 12 amino acids. The ends were cut back, 1 base at V and 6 bases at J, with 5 bases in the middle. CDR1 and CDR2 from the germline V gene are SGHKS and YYEKEE (reference sequence). CDR3 in DNA: TGTGCCAGCAGCTTGTTGGGAAACATTCAGTACTTC. Its translation: CASSLLGNIQYF. The variable domain in full, with the rest retrieved from reference TRBV5-5 and TRBJ2-4, is DAGVTQSPTHLIKTRGQQVTLRCSPISGHKSVSWYQQVLGQGPQFIFQYYEKEERGRGNFPDRFSARQFPNYSSELNVNALLLGDSALYLCASSLLGNIQYFGAGTRLSVL.

In the case of this clone: Other DNA sequences from this sample encode an identical CDR3 as well. The V and J genes are TRBV11-2 and TRBJ1-1, with D unresolved. Trimming took 1 base from V and 0 from J, leaving 6 bases between them. The CDR3 extends over 14 amino acids. The germline V gene has CDR1 SGHAT and CDR2 FQNNGV. CDR3 protein: CASSLGSVNTEAFF. The CDR3, as DNA: TGTGCCAGCAGCTTAGGATCGGTGAACACTGAAGCTTTCTTT. Based on the CDR3 plus reference TRBV11-2 and TRBJ1-1, the full variable domain is EAGVAQSPRYKIIEKRQSVAFWCNPISGHATLYWYQQILGQGPKLLIQFQNNGVVDDSQLPKDRFSAERLKGVDSTLKIQPAKLEDSAVYLCASSLGSVNTEAFFGQGTRLTVV.

This clone came up once. V and J are TRBV19 and TRBJ1-3; perhaps TRBD1 as D (5 bases). Looked up from germline, CDR1 is LNHDA and CDR2 is SQIVND (reference sequence). The CDR3 contains 17 residues. V was trimmed by 3 bases and J by 1 base, leaving 16 bases between them. The CDR3, as DNA: TGTGCCAGTAGTATCGATGGAGGGGCTTATTCTGGAAACACCATATATTTT. It is translated as CASSIDGGAYSGNTIYF.

This chain uses TRBV19 with TRBJ2-2; 8 positions match TRBD1. This CDR3 region has 14 residues. V shed 7 bases and J 6 bases; nucleotides not matched to a gene: 7. Per the germline V gene, CDR1 is LNHDA and CDR2 is SQIVND (reference sequence). In DNA, the CDR3 is TGTGCCAGTACCGGGACAGGAGGGGCCGGGGAGCTGTTTTTT. It specifies CASTGTGGAGELFF.

In DNA form, the CDR3 reads TGTGCCAGCAGTGAAGGCAGGATCAATCAGCCCCAGCATTTT. Translated: CASSEGRINQPQHF. This chain uses TRBV6-1 with TRBJ1-5; D is uncertain. V was shortened by 1 base and J by 3 bases, with 7 bases between the two germline ends. This CDR3 has 14 amino acids. Germline CDR1 and CDR2: MNHNS and SASEGT.